The subject of this entry is one T cell receptor (beta chain). Its antigen has not been determined. It has no much larger one-base neighbor in the sample; base qualities were not kept. On a MiSeq, deep resolution sequencing aimed for a depth between 1 in 1 million and 1 in 200,000 T cells, with each clonotype covered 10x on average. The immunoSEQ hsTCRB Kit was used to generate TCR beta libraries. The authors processed their data as follows. The data were analyzed with ImmunoSEQ Analyzer and ImmunoSEQ Data Assistant, and V, D and J gene assignments followed IMGT definitions. Clonality was computed as one minus normalized Shannon entropy of productive rearrangement frequencies, ranging from 0 to 1. Only overrepresented clonotypes making up at least 0.05% of the repertoire of each patient were included in the public clonotype analysis. Around 12 age-matched healthy donor repertoires from immuneACCESS were used as controls for clonality. This immuneACCESS table, as held by TCRdb, lists in-frame sequences with V and J called but not all clones. Of the missing ones, under half trace to an unresolved V gene in checked studies; the others have no known cause. V, J and clone size derive from that table, while D and trimming were established from the DNA sequence. The table for this sample lists some 150,000 clones; about three quarters of them were counted only once. The leading ten clones occupy around 5% of the sample.

The sample comes from a study of cytotoxic CD8 clonotypes in ibrutinib-treated CLL (dated by TCRdb to about 2021). Turning to the overall study: The cohort had about a dozen relapsed/refractory and more than 14 treatment-naive patients; some 17 were IGHV unmutated. Responses were partial in around 25 patients and complete in 2; after median approximately 69 months follow-up, some 15 stayed in remission and about twelve progressed. Samples at response were collected after a median of about 12 months of treatment, with a range of about 6 to 40 months. An average of approximately 260,000 productive templates and around 100,000 productive rearrangements was obtained per sample. Of the 90 or so participants in the trial, 26 had longitudinal samples available. Cryopreserved peripheral blood mononuclear cells were obtained prior to treatment, at the time of response, and at either disease progression or sustained remission. All remission and progressive disease samples were collected while patients were still receiving ibrutinib. Broader findings and caveats from the paper: Public clonotypes were rare and either contracted or stayed stable during treatment, and the rise in clonality at ibrutinib response reflected the expansion of private clonotypes. Clonality rose at ibrutinib response, remained stable during sustained remission, and dropped back toward baseline at progression. Baseline clonality exceeded that of age-matched healthy donors and correlated strongly with circulating CD8+ T-cell counts. Sampling times were not matched between sustained-remission and progressing patients, and lymph node repertoires were not studied.

Taken with the paper, the label for time point translates to: around 2 years on ibrutinib. For TCR beta library preparation, approximately 2 micrograms of genomic DNA was extracted from cryopreserved PBMCs. Longitudinal blood samples from CLL patients on ibrutinib monotherapy were analyzed using high-throughput TCR beta sequencing. The patients took part in an open-label, single-center phase 2 trial of ibrutinib monotherapy. The TCR was taken from a human donor with chronic lymphocytic leukemia. Sequences were derived from PBMCs, sampled after 24 months of ibrutinib treatment.

In nucleotides, the sequence is TGTGCCAGCAGTCCCCAACAGACTGGCTACACCTTC. This yields the protein CASSPQQTGYTF. Recombination linked TRBV28 to TRBJ1-2; the D gene remains uncertain. Based on the germline V gene, the CDR1 and CDR2 sequences are MDHEN and SYDVKM. V and J lose 5 bases and 7 bases, and a span of 11 bases separates them. Including cysteine and phenylalanine, the CDR3 has 12 amino acids. Kept here is only the CDR3 DNA, which spans 36 bases and is read in frame from base 1.